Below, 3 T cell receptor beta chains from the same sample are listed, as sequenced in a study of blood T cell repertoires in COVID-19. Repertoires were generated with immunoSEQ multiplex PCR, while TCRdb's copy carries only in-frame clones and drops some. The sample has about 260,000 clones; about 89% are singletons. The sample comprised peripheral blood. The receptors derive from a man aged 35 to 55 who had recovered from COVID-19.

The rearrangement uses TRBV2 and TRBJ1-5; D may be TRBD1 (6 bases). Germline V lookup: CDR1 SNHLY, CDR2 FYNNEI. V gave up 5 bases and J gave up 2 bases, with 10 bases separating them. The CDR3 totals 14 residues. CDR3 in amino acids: CASSLQGGNQPQHF. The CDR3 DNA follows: TGTGCCAGCAGTTTACAGGGAGGCAATCAGCCCCAGCATTTT.

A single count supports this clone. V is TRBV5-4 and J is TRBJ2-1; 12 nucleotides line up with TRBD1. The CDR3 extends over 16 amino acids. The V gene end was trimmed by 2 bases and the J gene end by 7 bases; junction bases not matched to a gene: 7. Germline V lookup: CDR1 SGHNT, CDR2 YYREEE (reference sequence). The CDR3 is CASSFLGTGGWNEQFF. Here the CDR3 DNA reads TGTGCCAGCAGCTTCCTAGGGACAGGGGGCTGGAATGAGCAGTTCTTC.

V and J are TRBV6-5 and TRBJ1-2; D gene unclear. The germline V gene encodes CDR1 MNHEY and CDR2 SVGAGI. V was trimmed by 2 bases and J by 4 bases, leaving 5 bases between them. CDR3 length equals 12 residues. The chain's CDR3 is CASSYGPYGYTF. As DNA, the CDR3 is TGTGCCAGCAGTTACGGCCCCTATGGCTACACCTTC.